A selection of T cell receptor beta chains follows, all from one sample in a study of control samples from healthy donors and cancer patients. The method was immunoSEQ multiplex PCR; TCRdb's version includes in-frame clones alone and lacks a portion of them. The sample has about 180,000 clones; 90% are singletons. The source material was blood. The receptors were gathered from a woman aged 45-59 years in good health. Both conserved end residues are part of each CDR3. Each record gives: V gene, clone size, D gene, J gene, CDR3 DNA, CDR3 protein. The D gene is left open where the match is weak. Size is omitted from some rows. Given values are once, few, many or a class for expanded clones.

v_gene: TRBV7-3
abundance: -
d_gene: -
j_gene: TRBJ1-3
CDR3nt: TGTGCCAGCAGCGACGGGACCTCTGGAAACACCATATATTTT
CDR3aa: CASSDGTSGNTIYF

v_gene: TRBV11-2
abundance: -
d_gene: -
j_gene: TRBJ2-1
CDR3nt: TGTGCCAGCAGCTTTGGAGGGCCGCAAGATGAGCAGTTCTTC
CDR3aa: CASSFGGPQDEQFF

v_gene: TRBV20-1
abundance: -
d_gene: -
j_gene: TRBJ1-5
CDR3nt: TGCAGTGCTAGTCCCGCGGGGAATCAGCCCCAGCATTTT
CDR3aa: CSASPAGNQPQHF

v_gene: TRBV7-3
abundance: -
d_gene: TRBD2
j_gene: TRBJ2-1
CDR3nt: TGTGCCAGCAGCTCAGCGGGAGCGGGAAATGAGCAGTTCTTC
CDR3aa: CASSSAGAGNEQFF

v_gene: TRBV9
abundance: -
d_gene: -
j_gene: TRBJ2-2
CDR3nt: TGTGCCAGCACCGGGGGCCAGGGGTCGAACACCGGGGAGCTGTTTTTT
CDR3aa: CASTGGQGSNTGELFF

v_gene: TRBV7-3
abundance: -
d_gene: TRBD2
j_gene: TRBJ2-2
CDR3nt: TGTGCCAGCAGCTTGGTAGCGGGAGGGGAGCTGTTTTTT
CDR3aa: CASSLVAGGELFF

v_gene: TRBV27
abundance: -
d_gene: -
j_gene: TRBJ1-2
CDR3nt: TGTGCCAGCAGTTCGACAGGTTTCTATGGCTACACCTTC
CDR3aa: CASSSTGFYGYTF

v_gene: TRBV5-5
abundance: once
d_gene: TRBD2
j_gene: TRBJ2-3
CDR3nt: TGTGCCAGCAGCGAGGGGCTAGCGGTGGAATCAGATACGCAGTATTTT
CDR3aa: CASSEGLAVESDTQYF

v_gene: TRBV6-7
abundance: few
d_gene: TRBD1
j_gene: TRBJ1-5
CDR3nt: TGTGCCAGCAGGGACAGGGGCGCTGTCAATCAGCCCCAGCATTTT
CDR3aa: CASRDRGAVNQPQHF

v_gene: TRBV9
abundance: -
d_gene: TRBD1
j_gene: TRBJ2-2
CDR3nt: TGTGCCAGCAGCGCCACCCGGGACAGGGGTACCGGGGAGCTGTTTTTT
CDR3aa: CASSATRDRGTGELFF

v_gene: TRBV5-4
abundance: -
d_gene: -
j_gene: TRBJ2-1
CDR3nt: TGTGCCAGCAGCTTGGCCGGCGGGTCCCATATCTACAATGAGCAGTTCTTC
CDR3aa: CASSLAGGSHIYNEQFF

v_gene: TRBV5-4
abundance: -
d_gene: -
j_gene: TRBJ2-1
CDR3nt: TGTGCCAGCAGCCTCTCATCCGGAGGGAACAATGAGCAGTTCTTC
CDR3aa: CASSLSSGGNNEQFF

v_gene: TRBV28
abundance: -
d_gene: -
j_gene: TRBJ2-1
CDR3nt: TGTGCCAGCAGTTTTACGGCGGGACCCCGGGGCAATGAGCAGTTCTTC
CDR3aa: CASSFTAGPRGNEQFF

v_gene: TRBV19
abundance: -
d_gene: -
j_gene: TRBJ1-6
CDR3nt: TGTGCCAGTAGAACCGGGACATCCAATTCACCCCTCCACTTT
CDR3aa: CASRTGTSNSPLHF

v_gene: TRBV30
abundance: -
d_gene: TRBD2
j_gene: TRBJ2-1
CDR3nt: TGTGCCTGGACTCTCCAAGCGGGGGGCTACAATGAGCAGTTCTTC
CDR3aa: CAWTLQAGGYNEQFF

v_gene: TRBV19
abundance: -
d_gene: -
j_gene: TRBJ1-3
CDR3nt: TGTGCCAGTACTGTTGAAGCGGGGGCACCGGATGCCGGAAACACCATATATTTT
CDR3aa: CASTVEAGAPDAGNTIYF

v_gene: TRBV3-1/TRBV3-2
abundance: -
d_gene: -
j_gene: TRBJ1-1
CDR3nt: TGTGCCAGCAGCCCTACGGGCAGGGCGGAGGCTGAAGCTTTCTTT
CDR3aa: CASSPTGRAEAEAFF

v_gene: TRBV6-6
abundance: -
d_gene: -
j_gene: TRBJ2-7
CDR3nt: TGTGCCAGCAGTTACCTCGCCTCTTCCTACGAGCAGTACTTC
CDR3aa: CASSYLASSYEQYF

v_gene: TRBV12-3/TRBV12-4
abundance: -
d_gene: -
j_gene: TRBJ2-5
CDR3nt: TGTGCCAGCAGTTTAGGCGTCCAAGAGACCCAGTACTTC
CDR3aa: CASSLGVQETQYF

v_gene: TRBV5-5
abundance: -
d_gene: -
j_gene: TRBJ2-5
CDR3nt: TGTGCCAGCAGCGCCGTTGTAGAGAGGGGAGAGACCCAGTACTTC
CDR3aa: CASSAVVERGETQYF

v_gene: TRBV3-1/TRBV3-2
abundance: -
d_gene: TRBD1
j_gene: TRBJ1-4
CDR3nt: TGTGCCAGCAGCCAAGGTACAGGGGGGAATGAAAAACTGTTTTTT
CDR3aa: CASSQGTGGNEKLFF

v_gene: TRBV27
abundance: -
d_gene: -
j_gene: TRBJ2-1
CDR3nt: TGTGCCAGCATGAAGGTAGACAATGAGCAGTTCTTC
CDR3aa: CASMKVDNEQFF

v_gene: TRBV7-9
abundance: -
d_gene: TRBD1
j_gene: TRBJ2-5
CDR3nt: TGTGCCAGCAGCTTAGGAAGGGTCGGGACAGGAGGAGAGACCCAGTACTTC
CDR3aa: CASSLGRVGTGGETQYF

v_gene: TRBV18
abundance: -
d_gene: TRBD2
j_gene: TRBJ2-1
CDR3nt: TGTGCCAGCTCACCTTCTAGCGGGGGGGTCAATGAGCAGTTCTTC
CDR3aa: CASSPSSGGVNEQFF

v_gene: TRBV21-1
abundance: -
d_gene: -
j_gene: TRBJ2-4
CDR3nt: TGTGCCAGCAGCAAAGGAGGAGGCAGCTCGACCAAAAACATTCAGTACTTC
CDR3aa: CASSKGGGSSTKNIQYF

v_gene: TRBV7-3
abundance: -
d_gene: -
j_gene: TRBJ1-2
CDR3nt: TGTGCCAGCAGCTCCGTCTTCGGGGATGGCTACACCTTC
CDR3aa: CASSSVFGDGYTF

v_gene: TRBV6-5
abundance: -
d_gene: -
j_gene: TRBJ1-6
CDR3nt: TGTGCCAGCAGTTATGGATCTACAGGGTCGAGGACACCCCTCCACTTT
CDR3aa: CASSYGSTGSRTPLHF

v_gene: TRBV19
abundance: -
d_gene: -
j_gene: TRBJ1-4
CDR3nt: TGTGCCAGTAGTATCAAGGGTGAAAAACTGTTTTTT
CDR3aa: CASSIKGEKLFF

v_gene: TRBV12-3/TRBV12-4
abundance: -
d_gene: -
j_gene: TRBJ1-3
CDR3nt: TGTGCCAGCAGTTCTCAGGGATACACCATATATTTT
CDR3aa: CASSSQGYTIYF

v_gene: TRBV7-8
abundance: -
d_gene: -
j_gene: TRBJ2-7
CDR3nt: TGTGCCAGCAGCCGAGAGGGGGAGCAGTACTTC
CDR3aa: CASSREGEQYF

v_gene: TRBV6-6
abundance: -
d_gene: TRBD1
j_gene: TRBJ2-1
CDR3nt: TGTGCCAGCCGTAAGGACAGGGGGCTCGGTGAGCAGTTCTTC
CDR3aa: CASRKDRGLGEQFF

v_gene: TRBV18
abundance: -
d_gene: -
j_gene: TRBJ2-2
CDR3nt: TGTGCCAGCTCAGAAAGGCAGTACACCGGGGAGCTGTTTTTT
CDR3aa: CASSERQYTGELFF

v_gene: TRBV7-2
abundance: -
d_gene: TRBD1
j_gene: TRBJ1-1
CDR3nt: TGTGCCAGCAGCGAAAACTACAGGGGGAACACTGAAGCTTTCTTT
CDR3aa: CASSENYRGNTEAFF

v_gene: TRBV14
abundance: -
d_gene: TRBD1
j_gene: TRBJ1-1
CDR3nt: TGTGCCAGCAGTTACAGGGGAGGAAGGACTGAAGCTTTCTTT
CDR3aa: CASSYRGGRTEAFF

v_gene: TRBV7-2
abundance: -
d_gene: -
j_gene: TRBJ1-1
CDR3nt: TGTGCCAGCAGCTTAGAAGCAGGACGCCCAAACACTGAAGCTTTCTTT
CDR3aa: CASSLEAGRPNTEAFF

v_gene: TRBV7-6
abundance: -
d_gene: -
j_gene: TRBJ2-7
CDR3nt: TGTGCCAGCAGTCCCGGGACGTTCTCCTACGAGCAGTACTTC
CDR3aa: CASSPGTFSYEQYF

v_gene: TRBV11-2
abundance: -
d_gene: TRBD2
j_gene: TRBJ2-3
CDR3nt: TGTGCCAGCAGCCAACCCCCGGGACTAGGAGGTCCTAGCACAGATACGCAGTATTTT
CDR3aa: CASSQPPGLGGPSTDTQYF

v_gene: TRBV11-2
abundance: -
d_gene: -
j_gene: TRBJ2-2
CDR3nt: TGTGCCAGCAGCTTAGAGGGAGTCGGCGGGGAGCTGTTTTTT
CDR3aa: CASSLEGVGGELFF

v_gene: TRBV29-1
abundance: once
d_gene: -
j_gene: TRBJ2-1
CDR3nt: TGCAGCGTTTATCAGGGCCATGAGCAGTTCTTC
CDR3aa: CSVYQGHEQFF

v_gene: TRBV19
abundance: -
d_gene: TRBD1
j_gene: TRBJ1-5
CDR3nt: TGTGCCAGTAGTCCCGGGACAGGGAGGTCCTCTAAGCATTTT
CDR3aa: CASSPGTGRSSKHF

v_gene: TRBV5-4
abundance: -
d_gene: TRBD1
j_gene: TRBJ2-1
CDR3nt: TGTGCCAGCAGCCCGGCTACAACTAATCAGGGGGACAATGAGCAGTTCTTC
CDR3aa: CASSPATTNQGDNEQFF

v_gene: TRBV24-1
abundance: -
d_gene: -
j_gene: TRBJ1-5
CDR3nt: TGTGCCACCTCCGTGGGGGGGGAGAGCAATCAGCCCCAGCATTTT
CDR3aa: CATSVGGESNQPQHF

v_gene: TRBV6-2/TRBV6-3
abundance: -
d_gene: TRBD1
j_gene: TRBJ1-3
CDR3nt: TGTGCCAGCAGTTCCTTCCTCGGGACAGGGGAAAACCCAGACTCTGGAAACACCATATATTTT
CDR3aa: CASSSFLGTGENPDSGNTIYF

v_gene: TRBV7-2
abundance: -
d_gene: -
j_gene: TRBJ1-1
CDR3nt: TGTGCCAGCAGCTTAGCACAGGGCGTAGGCACTGAAGCTTTCTTT
CDR3aa: CASSLAQGVGTEAFF

v_gene: TRBV27
abundance: -
d_gene: TRBD2
j_gene: TRBJ2-1
CDR3nt: TGTGCCAGCAGTTCCACTAGCGGGGGGGCCGTGGAGCAGTTCTTC
CDR3aa: CASSSTSGGAVEQFF

v_gene: TRBV18
abundance: -
d_gene: -
j_gene: TRBJ2-5
CDR3nt: TGTGCCAGCTCACAACGTGGGAGCGGTCTTCAAGAGACCCAGTACTTC
CDR3aa: CASSQRGSGLQETQYF

v_gene: TRBV7-2
abundance: -
d_gene: -
j_gene: TRBJ1-1
CDR3nt: TGTGCCAGCAGCTCCTCGGACAGGAACACTGAAGCTTTCTTT
CDR3aa: CASSSSDRNTEAFF

v_gene: TRBV7-9
abundance: -
d_gene: -
j_gene: TRBJ2-1
CDR3nt: TGTGCCAGCAGACGCTCCTCCCTAGCGTACTCCTACAATGAGCAGTTCTTC
CDR3aa: CASRRSSLAYSYNEQFF

v_gene: TRBV9
abundance: -
d_gene: -
j_gene: TRBJ1-3
CDR3nt: TGTGCCAGCAGTAAGGGAGGGGATGGAAACACCATATATTTT
CDR3aa: CASSKGGDGNTIYF

v_gene: TRBV20-1
abundance: -
d_gene: -
j_gene: TRBJ1-5
CDR3nt: TGCAGTGCTAGTTACCACTCCCAGCCCCAGCATTTT
CDR3aa: CSASYHSQPQHF

v_gene: TRBV6-6
abundance: -
d_gene: TRBD1
j_gene: TRBJ2-2
CDR3nt: TGTGCCAGCAGTCGGACAGGACAGGGACCTACGAACACCGGGGAGCTGTTTTTT
CDR3aa: CASSRTGQGPTNTGELFF

v_gene: TRBV5-1
abundance: -
d_gene: TRBD1
j_gene: TRBJ2-1
CDR3nt: TGCGCCAGCAGCTCGGGACAGGGCGCCTACAATGAGCAGTTCTTC
CDR3aa: CASSSGQGAYNEQFF

v_gene: TRBV29-1
abundance: few
d_gene: TRBD1
j_gene: TRBJ1-1
CDR3nt: TGCAGCGGAACGAGGGGGCGGGTTGAAGCTTTCTTT
CDR3aa: CSGTRGRVEAFF

v_gene: TRBV20-1
abundance: -
d_gene: -
j_gene: TRBJ2-1
CDR3nt: TGCAGTGCCCGCCTGGGGAATGAGCAGTTCTTC
CDR3aa: CSARLGNEQFF